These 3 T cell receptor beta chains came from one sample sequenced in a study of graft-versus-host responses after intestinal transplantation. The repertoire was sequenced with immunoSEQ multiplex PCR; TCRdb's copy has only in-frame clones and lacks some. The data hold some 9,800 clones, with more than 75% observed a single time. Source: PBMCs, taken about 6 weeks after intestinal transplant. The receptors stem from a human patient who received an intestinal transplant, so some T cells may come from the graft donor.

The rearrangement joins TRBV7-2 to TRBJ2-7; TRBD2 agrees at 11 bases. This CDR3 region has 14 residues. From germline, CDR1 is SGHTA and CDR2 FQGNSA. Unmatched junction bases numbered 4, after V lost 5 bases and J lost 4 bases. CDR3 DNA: TGTGCCAGCAGCCCGGGACTAGCGGTATACGAGCAGTACTTC. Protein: CASSPGLAVYEQYF.

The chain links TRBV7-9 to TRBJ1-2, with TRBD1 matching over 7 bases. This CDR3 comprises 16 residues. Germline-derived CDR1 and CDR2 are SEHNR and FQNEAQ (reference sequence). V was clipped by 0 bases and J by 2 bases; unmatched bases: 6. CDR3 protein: CASSLAAGQINYGYTF. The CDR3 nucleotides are TGTGCCAGCAGCTTAGCGGCGGGACAGATAAACTATGGCTACACCTTC.

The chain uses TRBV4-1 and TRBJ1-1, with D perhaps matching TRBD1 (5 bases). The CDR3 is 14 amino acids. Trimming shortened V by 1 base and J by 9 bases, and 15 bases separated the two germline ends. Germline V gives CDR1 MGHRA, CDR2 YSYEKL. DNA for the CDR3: TGCGCCAGCAGCCAAGGGGGACCGCTTGGTCAAGCTTTCTTT. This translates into CASSQGGPLGQAFF.